Listed below are T cell receptor beta chains from one sample, sequenced in a study of shared clonotypes between healthy human individuals. Assay used: immunoSEQ multiplex PCR; TCRdb lists only in-frame clones, some missing. The sample yields about 2,100,000 clones, around 93% seen once. Material: naive CD8+ T cells from PBMCs. These receptors were obtained from a young man in good health. Some clones in this sample may be carry-over from other donors' samples. CDR3s include the opening cysteine and the closing phenylalanine or tryptophan. Each record gives: CDR3 protein, CDR3 DNA, clone size, D gene, V gene, J gene. A D gene is named only where the DNA matches it firmly. Expanded clones get a size class; other rows say once, few or many, or leave the size out.

CASSRTGAANEKLFF	TGTGCCAGCAGCAGGACAGGGGCGGCTAATGAAAAACTGTTTTTT	NA	TRBD1	TRBV5-8	TRBJ1-4
CASSPAEGQLNTEAFF	TGTGCCAGCAGCCCTGCTGAAGGACAGTTGAACACTGAAGCTTTCTTT	few	NA	TRBV27	TRBJ1-1
CASSQVIYYEVAGTYNEQFF	TGCGCCAGCAGCCAAGTTATTTATTACGAGGTGGCAGGGACATACAATGAGCAGTTCTTC	NA	NA	TRBV4-1	TRBJ2-1
CASSLAGGAHEQYF	TGTGCCAGCAGCCTAGCGGGGGGGGCTCACGAGCAGTACTTC	NA	TRBD2	TRBV11-1	TRBJ2-7
CASSTGYTGHYNEQFF	TGTGCCAGCAGCACGGGGTATACAGGACACTACAATGAGCAGTTCTTC	NA	NA	TRBV11-2	TRBJ2-1
CASSPDRGPLEQYF	TGTGCCAGCAGCCCAGACCGAGGTCCCCTCGAGCAGTACTTC	NA	NA	TRBV7-8	TRBJ2-7
CASSFSATQYF	TGTGCCAGCAGCTTTTCAGCTACGCAGTATTTT	NA	NA	TRBV5-6	TRBJ2-3
CASSPTAGGGEQYF	TGTGCCAGCAGCCCTACCGCAGGCGGCGGCGAGCAGTACTTC	NA	NA	TRBV7-3	TRBJ2-7
CASSLPGQGYEQYF	TGTGCCAGCAGCTTGCCGGGACAGGGGTACGAGCAGTACTTC	NA	TRBD1	TRBV11-2	TRBJ2-7
CASRGTSTALDTQYF	TGCGCCAGCAGGGGGACTTCGACGGCCTTAGATACGCAGTATTTT	NA	NA	TRBV5-1	TRBJ2-3
CASSPGTHRDTGELFF	TGTGCCAGCAGCCCGGGGACCCACCGGGACACCGGGGAGCTGTTTTTT	once	NA	TRBV7-9	TRBJ2-2
CASSDRGLNTGELFF	TGTGCCAGCAGCGACAGGGGTTTGAACACCGGGGAGCTGTTTTTT	NA	TRBD1	TRBV11-3	TRBJ2-2
CSVETTAQETQYF	TGCAGCGTCGAAACGACAGCCCAAGAGACCCAGTACTTC	NA	NA	TRBV29-1	TRBJ2-5
CAISVRDRGSTDTQYF	TGTGCCATCAGTGTTCGGGACAGGGGAAGCACAGATACGCAGTATTTT	NA	TRBD1	TRBV10-3	TRBJ2-3
CASSSIRAVGEYEQYF	TGTGCCAGCAGCTCAATAAGGGCGGTGGGGGAGTACGAGCAGTACTTC	once	NA	TRBV28	TRBJ2-7
CASSLSGGETQYF	TGTGCCAGCAGCTTATCGGGGGGAGAGACCCAGTACTTC	NA	TRBD2	TRBV7-9	TRBJ2-5
CASSPTPTDTYEQYF	TGTGCCAGCAGCCCTACCCCGACGGACACCTACGAGCAGTACTTC	NA	NA	TRBV6-5	TRBJ2-7
CASSDLVDYEQYF	TGTGCCAGCAGCGATTTAGTGGACTACGAGCAGTACTTC	NA	NA	TRBV27	TRBJ2-7
CASSPEQETQYF	TGTGCCAGCTCACCGGAACAAGAGACCCAGTACTTC	NA	NA	TRBV18	TRBJ2-5
CASSLRPLSYEQYF	TGTGCCAGCAGCTTACGCCCCCTTTCCTACGAGCAGTACTTC	NA	NA	TRBV13	TRBJ2-7
CASSLRGTGVTYEQYF	TGTGCCAGCAGCTTAAGGGGGACAGGGGTAACCTACGAGCAGTACTTC	NA	TRBD1	TRBV11-2	TRBJ2-7
CASSYSTESSYEQYF	TGTGCCAGCAGTTACTCGACAGAGAGCTCCTACGAGCAGTACTTC	NA	NA	TRBV6-6	TRBJ2-7
CASSNERRGYSGNTIYF	TGTGCCAGCTCGAACGAACGTCGGGGTTACTCTGGAAACACCATATATTTT	NA	NA	TRBV18	TRBJ1-3
CASSPDTNSGNTIYF	TGTGCCAGTAGCCCGGACACTAACTCTGGAAACACCATATATTTT	NA	NA	TRBV19	TRBJ1-3